A single sample gave rise to the 15 T cell receptor beta chains below, sequenced in a study of blood T cells in healthy people across ages. The use of a sample-barcoded 5' primer and a J-beta primer mix characterized a second PCR of about 6 to 12 cycles. From the 5' RACE reads, TCRdb called clonotypes with MiXCR, one entry per CDR3 protein. The sample has 850,000 to 1,000,000 distinct CDR3 sequences, 45% to 60% seen once. The sample consisted of blood. Source of these receptors: an older woman in good health.

V usage is TRBV5-1 and J usage is TRBJ2-1, with TRBD1 as a possible D gene (8 bases). CDR1 is SGHRS and CDR2 is YFSETQ in the germline V gene. This CDR3 is built from 15 residues. With 4 bases removed from V and 6 bases from J, the gap between germline ends came to 17 bases. The chain's CDR3 is CASSPQTGEGNEQFF. In DNA, the CDR3 is TGCGCCAGCAGCCCGCAGACAGGGGAGGGCAATGAGCAGTTCTTC.

The chain has TRBV24-1 and TRBJ2-5; D possibly corresponds to TRBD2 (5 bases). There are 13 residues in the CDR3. The ends were cut back, 9 bases at V and 1 base at J, with 11 bases in the middle. CDR1 and CDR2 (germline): KGHDR, SFDVKD. The chain's CDR3 is CATHPGCQETQYF. CDR3 DNA sequence: TGTGCCACCCACCCGGGGTGCCAAGAGACCCAGTACTTC.

The genes are TRBV2 and TRBJ2-7, with D perhaps TRBD2 (6 bases). With 0 bases removed from V and 7 bases from J, the gap between germline ends came to 22 bases. Per the germline V gene, CDR1 is SNHLY and CDR2 is FYNNEI. The CDR3 length is 17 residues. CDR3 bases: TGTGCCAGCAGTGAAGCTTGGGGACTGAGCCGAGTTGGGGAGCAGTACTTC. The encoded protein is CASSEAWGLSRVGEQYF.

This clonotype was detected a few times. The chain uses TRBV29-1 and TRBJ2-1, with a weak D call TRBD1 (5 bases). In germline, CDR1 is SQVTM, CDR2 ANQGSEA. Trimming left V 2 bases short and J 5 bases short, with 7 bases between. The CDR3 is 12 amino acids. CDR3 bases: TGCAGCGTTGAACGACAGAACAATGAGCAGTTCTTC. Protein: CSVERQNNEQFF.

The chain employs TRBV10-3 and TRBJ2-3; 10 bases agree with TRBD2. The V segment lost 4 bases and the J segment 1 base; nucleotides outside the gene matches: 11. Germline V lookup: CDR1 ENHRY, CDR2 SYGVKD. CDR3 length equals 18 residues. This CDR3 reads CAISGPLASGSGTDTQYF. CDR3 DNA: TGTGCCATCAGTGGTCCCCTGGCTAGCGGGAGTGGCACAGATACGCAGTATTTT.

CDR3: CASTQTLGYEQYF. The CDR3 region has the DNA TGTGCCAGCACCCAGACCTTAGGCTACGAGCAGTACTTC. This chain uses TRBV6-5 with TRBJ2-5; D not certain. The J call may be incorrect, as the DNA end agrees better with TRBJ2-7. The germline V gene has CDR1 MNHEY and CDR2 SVGAGI. The CDR3 totals 13 residues.

This clonotype came up a few times. The chain is built from TRBV29-1 and TRBJ2-1; TRBD2 aligns across 7 bases. CDR1 SQVTM and CDR2 ANQGSEA come from the germline V gene. This CDR3 is built from 13 residues. The V and J ends lost 6 bases and 8 bases, in that order; junction bases with no gene match: 10. The CDR3: CSVQRDWGDEQFF. The CDR3 bases are TGCAGCGTCCAGCGGGACTGGGGGGATGAGCAGTTCTTC.

This clonotype was detected ten times or more. This chain uses TRBV6-6 with TRBJ1-1; tentative D call: TRBD1 (6 bases). This CDR3 is built from 16 residues. CDR1 and CDR2 from the germline V gene are MNHNY and SVGAGI (reference sequence). Trimming took 0 bases from V and 5 from J, leaving 16 bases between them. The CDR3 loop is CASSYSKTGGWTEAFF. Written as DNA, the CDR3 is TGTGCCAGCAGTTACTCGAAGACTGGGGGCTGGACTGAAGCTTTCTTT.

CDR3 residues: CSARPGTASTDTQYF. In DNA, the CDR3 is TGCAGTGCTCGTCCCGGCACAGCTAGTACAGATACGCAGTATTTT. This sequence joins TRBV20-1 and TRBJ2-3; D not certain. Germline V gene lookup returns CDR1 DFQATT and CDR2 SNEGSKA (reference sequence). This CDR3 is built from 15 residues. The V end lost 5 bases, the J end lost 3 bases, and 18 bases lay between the germline ends.

The chain employs TRBV20-1 and TRBJ2-3; a possible D gene is TRBD2 (5 bases). The ends were cut back, 1 base at V and 3 bases at J, with 26 bases in the middle. Per the germline V gene, CDR1 is DFQATT and CDR2 is SNEGSKA (reference sequence). The CDR3 extends over 19 amino acids. The CDR3, as DNA: TGCAGTGCTAGAGTCGCCGGGATTGGAGTTCTCCGGTCGACAGATACGCAGTATTTT. This translates into CSARVAGIGVLRSTDTQYF.

CDR3 sequence: CASGTPGWDTQYF. The CDR3 region has the DNA TGTGCCAGCGGCACCCCAGGCTGGGATACGCAGTATTTT. This chain links TRBV6-5 with TRBJ2-3, with D unclear. The ends were cut back, 8 bases at V and 6 bases at J, with 15 bases in the middle. The CDR3 consists of 13 residues. Germline loops: CDR1 MNHEY, CDR2 SVGAGI.

The chain has TRBV11-2 and TRBJ2-3; 8 bases map to TRBD2. Trimming took 1 base from V and 4 from J; bases not matched to a gene: 10. Germline CDR1 SGHAT, CDR2 FQNNGV. The CDR3 runs 17 residues. CDR3 nucleotides: TGTGCCAGCAGCTTAGGACTACGGGAGGGCGTTTCAGATACGCAGTATTTT. It codes for CASSLGLREGVSDTQYF.

The chain recombines TRBV15 with TRBJ1-5; a weak D match, TRBD1 (6 bases). This CDR3 has 14 amino acids. Trimming removed 1 base from V and 4 bases from J, with 8 bases in between. Germline values: CDR1 LNHNV, CDR2 YYDKDF (reference sequence). The CDR3 DNA reads TGTGCCACCAGCAGAGGGACAGCTAATCAGCCCCAGCATTTT. It is translated as CATSRGTANQPQHF. Based on the CDR3 plus reference TRBV15 and TRBJ1-5, the full variable domain is DAMVIQNPRYQVTQFGKPVTLSCSQTLNHNVMYWYQQKSSQAPKLLFHYYDKDFNNEADTPDNFQSRRPNTSFCFLDIRSPGLGDTAMYLCATSRGTANQPQHFGDGTRLSIL.

V and J are TRBV27 and TRBJ2-7; TRBD2 matches 7 bases. From germline, CDR1 is MNHEY and CDR2 SMNVEV (reference sequence). The CDR3 runs 14 residues. V gave up 8 bases and J gave up 6 bases; unmatched junction bases: 13. This CDR3 is CASRPQGRASEQYF. The CDR3 DNA reads as TGTGCCAGCCGCCCCCAAGGGAGGGCATCCGAGCAGTACTTC.

The chain links TRBV10-3 to TRBJ2-2, with 8 bases fitting TRBD2. This CDR3 has 18 amino acids. Looked up from germline, CDR1 is ENHRY and CDR2 is SYGVKD. Trimming removed 4 bases from V and 0 bases from J; junction bases left unmatched: 10. The CDR3 bases are TGTGCCATCAGTGGAATTAGCGGGATGAACGCGAACACCGGGGAGCTGTTTTTT. This translates into CAISGISGMNANTGELFF.